This T cell receptor (beta chain) was retrieved from a study of CD8 T cells in Susac syndrome. The study's findings and limits: As the study acknowledged, the number of individuals who were part of its TCR sequencing and HLA analysis was relatively small.

RNA amounts of about 0.45 to 1 ug underwent reverse transcription with random hexamers. An immunoSEQ multiplex PCR amplified TCR beta CDR3 over 54 Vbeta and 13 Jbeta. TCRdb used MiXCR to reprocess the immunoSEQ multiplex PCR reads, holding one entry per CDR3 protein. The table includes some 120,000 distinct CDR3 sequences, about 93% detected once. As for this clonotype: Its antigen remains unidentified.

The CD8+ and CD4+ T cells were negatively isolated, with the TEMRA cells enriched by FACS. The TCR originated in a human donor in good health. The specimen was CD4+ T cells from PBMCs.

CDR3 sequence (DNA): TGTGCCAGCAGTTATTCAACAAATCAGCCCCAGCATTTT. Its protein is CASSYSTNQPQHF. The chain carries TRBV6-2 or TRBV6-3 and TRBJ1-5; D remains ambiguous. Germline V gene lookup returns CDR1 MNHEY and CDR2 SVGEGT. The CDR3 is 13 residues long. V lost 3 bases and J lost 4, with 7 bases in between.